This T cell receptor (beta chain) was obtained from a study of Tregs in tolerant kidney transplant recipients. Study-wide results and caveats: This study did not directly address biological reproducibility. Findings come from small patient numbers and require larger validation. Activated donor B cell expansion appeared to reveal the most relevant donor-specific TCRbeta repertoire.

CD4+CD25+CD127- Tregs, CD4+CD25- non-Tregs, CD4 and CD8 cells were sorted. Germline V gene lookup returns CDR1 SGHTA and CDR2 FQGNSA. CDR3 length: 12 residues. The V gene lost 5 bases and the J gene lost 5 bases, with 9 bases spanning the gap. The protocol was immunoSEQ multiplex PCR, while the TCRdb copy is restricted to in-frame clones and leaves out a portion. The profile shows approximately 99,000 clones, roughly 89% of them singletons. Note on this clone: Its antigen is not identified.

This chain links TRBV7-2 with TRBJ2-5; D not certain. Sequences were derived from CD4+ T cells from blood, sampled before the transplant. The TCR sequence derives from a human donor who received a combined kidney and bone marrow transplant. The CDR3 here is CASSPLSETQYF. CDR3 coding DNA: TGTGCCAGCAGCCCCCTGAGCGAGACCCAGTACTTC.